This T cell receptor (beta chain) was recorded in a study of Ad26.COV2.S vaccination and SARS-CoV-2 variants. Comment on this clone: What it recognizes is unknown. The same CDR3 also results from other DNA sequences found in this sample.

Treatment: about 20 received Ad26.COV2.S at low or high dose, single or two shots; several received placebo; per-sample allocation not given. Each sample was drawn 63 days after the first injection (of vaccine or placebo). An 18-55-year-old adult in Boston served as donor. CDR3 length: 15 residues. Per germline, CDR1 LNHDA and CDR2 SQIVND (reference sequence). V shed 3 bases and J 1 base; nucleotides not matched to a gene: 6. TCRdb keeps only in-frame clones here, not all; method: immunoSEQ multiplex PCR. The sample records about 420,000 clones, 85% to 90% being singletons. Points from the study as a whole: TCR breadth and depth estimates may have understated total T cell responses. Vaccine recipients had higher spike-specific TCR breadth than placebo recipients.

The receptor was isolated from a person between 18 and 65 years old who received the Ad26.COV2.S COVID-19 vaccine or a placebo. The specimen was peripheral blood, collected in a trial of Ad26.COV2.S vaccine versus placebo. This chain uses TRBV19 with TRBJ2-7; 7 bases line up with TRBD1. In DNA, the CDR3 is TGTGCCAGTAGTATTGGAACAGGGGTATCCTACGAGCAGTACTTC. Encoded protein: CASSIGTGVSYEQYF.